Below, 21 T cell receptor beta chains from the same sample are listed, as sequenced in a study of beta chain features in type 1 diabetes. cDNA synthesis used the whole RNA isolate, giving expressed TCRB sequences. Method: immunoSEQ multiplex PCR; TCRdb's copy keeps in-frame clones and lacks some. The sample contains a few hundred thousand clones, roughly 9.8% of which appear only once. These receptors' antigens are unknown. Study results and limitations: All four CD4+ subsets of Type 1 diabetes patients contained TCRB CDR3s that were moderately but significantly shorter.

The sample comprised central memory CD4+ T cells from blood. The source is a man in his thirties or forties with type 1 diabetes.

This clone was counted between two and nine times. V is TRBV5-1 and J is TRBJ2-7; D is ambiguous. V was cut by 0 bases and J by 6 bases, with 13 bases left in between. The CDR3 is made up of 14 amino acids. Germline CDR1 reads SGHRS; CDR2 reads YFSETQ. This CDR3 reads CASSLEPGVGEQYF. Here the CDR3 DNA reads TGCGCCAGCAGCTTGGAACCTGGGGTGGGCGAGCAGTACTTC. Full variable domain (missing parts from reference TRBV5-1 and TRBJ2-7): KAGVTQTPRYLIKTRGQQVTLSCSPISGHRSVSWYQQTPGQGLQFLFEYFSETQRNKGNFPGRFSGRQFSNSRSEMNVSTLELGDSALYLCASSLEPGVGEQYFGPGTRLTVT.

This clone appeared a few times. The chain uses TRBV15 and TRBJ1-2; D is unresolved. Germline assignment: CDR1 LNHNV and CDR2 YYDKDF (reference sequence). V was clipped by 0 bases and J by 8 bases, with 16 bases between them. The CDR3 runs 15 residues. The CDR3 region is CATSRDSQRVGGYTF. The DNA of the CDR3 is TGTGCCACCAGCAGAGATTCGCAAAGAGTCGGGGGCTACACCTTC.

This clone was detected only a few times. The chain employs TRBV11-2 and TRBJ2-5, with a tentative D call TRBD2 (5 bases). This CDR3 has 14 amino acids. Trimming took 5 bases from V and 5 from J, leaving 15 bases between them. Germline V gives CDR1 SGHAT, CDR2 FQNNGV. As DNA, the CDR3 is TGTGCCAGCAGCCCTCAGACTACAGTGGAGACCCAGTACTTC. This gives the protein CASSPQTTVETQYF.

This clone showed up just a few times. The gene calls are TRBV15 and TRBJ1-5; 7 bases match TRBD1. The germline V gene has CDR1 LNHNV and CDR2 YYDKDF (reference sequence). There are 13 residues in the CDR3. Trimming took 5 bases from V and 15 from J; bases not matched to a gene: 13. As DNA, the CDR3 is TGTGCCACCAGCTTTCAACAGGGGACACCTGGGCATTTT. Its protein is CATSFQQGTPGHF.

There are a few counts of this clone. This chain joins TRBV5-1 and TRBJ2-2, with TRBD1 matching over 7 bases. V lost 3 bases and J lost 5; bases outside the gene matches: 7. The CDR3 runs 15 residues. The germline CDR1 and CDR2 sequences are SGHRS and YFSETQ. This CDR3 is CASSWGTGVTGELFF. CDR3 nucleotide sequence: TGCGCCAGCAGCTGGGGAACAGGGGTTACCGGGGAGCTGTTTTTT. The variable domain in full, with the rest retrieved from reference TRBV5-1 and TRBJ2-2, is KAGVTQTPRYLIKTRGQQVTLSCSPISGHRSVSWYQQTPGQGLQFLFEYFSETQRNKGNFPGRFSGRQFSNSRSEMNVSTLELGDSALYLCASSWGTGVTGELFFGEGSRLTVL.

This clone was seen repeatedly, ten times or more. The chain couples TRBV2 to TRBJ2-5, with 7 nucleotides matching TRBD1. V shed 11 bases and J 4 bases; nucleotides not matched to a gene: 7. The CDR3 loop spans 12 amino acids. Germline loops: CDR1 SNHLY, CDR2 FYNNEI. The CDR3 DNA reads TGTGCCTGCGGACAGGTGGGAGAGACCCAGTACTTC. Translating it yields CACGQVGETQYF.

Here the CDR3 reads CASSSLAGWEQYF. The DNA for the CDR3 is TGTGCCAGCAGCTCACTAGCGGGATGGGAGCAGTACTTC. This chain uses TRBV11-2 with TRBJ2-7; 10 bases agree with TRBD2. CDR1 is SGHAT, CDR2 FQNNGV, per germline. The CDR3 is 13 residues long. J lost 7 bases, V lost 4 bases, and 4 bases had no gene match.

This clone was seen only a few times. The chain recombines TRBV10-3 with TRBJ2-3, with 14 bases that match TRBD2. The CDR3 runs to 17 residues. CDR1 and CDR2 (germline): ENHRY, SYGVKD. V gave up 3 bases and J gave up 5 bases; unmatched junction bases: 7. The CDR3 DNA is TGTGCCATCAGTGACTCGACTAGCGGGAGGGCCCGAGATACGCAGTATTTT. This gives the protein CAISDSTSGRARDTQYF.

The chain carries TRBV4-3 and TRBJ2-7, with D possibly being TRBD2 (6 bases). V was pared by 1 base and J by 0 bases, with 10 bases between. CDR3 length: 15 residues. CDR1 and CDR2 (germline): LGHNA, YSLEER. The CDR3 loop reads CASSQAATSSYEQYF. The CDR3 bases are TGCGCCAGCAGCCAAGCCGCGACTAGCTCCTACGAGCAGTACTTC.

The chain is built from TRBV7-2 and TRBJ2-1, with 8 bases fitting TRBD2. The length of the CDR3 is 15 residues. From germline, CDR1 is SGHTA and CDR2 FQGNSA. The junction had 7 bases not matched to a gene; V was cut back by 5 bases and J by 4 bases. CDR3 protein: CASSLTSGIYNEQFF. The CDR3 coding sequence is TGTGCCAGCAGCCTAACTAGCGGCATATACAATGAGCAGTTCTTC.

The chain employs TRBV18 and TRBJ1-2, with 7 bases lining up with TRBD1. CDR1 and CDR2 (germline): KGHSH, LQKENI. The ends lost 0 bases at V and 2 bases at J; junction bases unmatched: 6. The CDR3 has 16 amino acids. The CDR3 DNA follows: TGTGCCAGCTCACCACCCTACAGGGGACTAAACTATGGCTACACCTTC. It encodes CASSPPYRGLNYGYTF.

V and J are TRBV18 and TRBJ1-6, with 9 bases lining up with TRBD1. The germline gives CDR1 KGHSH, CDR2 LQKENI. The CDR3 covers 16 residues. Trimming cost V 1 base and J 10 bases; bases outside gene matches: 8. The CDR3 DNA reads TGTGCCAGCTCACCACGGGGACAGGGCCGCGACTCACCCCTCCACTTT. Protein sequence: CASSPRGQGRDSPLHF.

This clone has only a few counts. The V gene is TRBV6-4, the J gene TRBJ2-2, with D tentatively TRBD1 (5 bases). Germline lookup yields CDR1 MRHNA and CDR2 SNTAGT. CDR3 length: 14 amino acids. The ends were cut back, 2 bases at V and 5 bases at J, with 9 bases in the middle. Here the CDR3 reads CASSDMAGTGELFF. The CDR3 DNA is TGTGCCAGCAGTGACATGGCAGGGACCGGGGAGCTGTTTTTT.

CDR3 coding DNA: TGTGCCAGCATCCCAGGGGGGGAAGTCACTGAAGCTTTCTTT. This encodes CASIPGGEVTEAFF. The rearrangement links TRBV28 to TRBJ1-1, with 7 bases that match TRBD1. The germline V gene has CDR1 MDHEN and CDR2 SYDVKM. V lost 7 bases, J lost 4 bases, and 9 bases stayed unmatched. This CDR3 is 14 amino acids long.

As regards this clone: A much larger clone lies one base from this, so it may be a read error. The CDR3 loop is CASSLGQGYGYTF. Here the CDR3 DNA reads TGTGCCAGCAGCCTCGGACAGGGCTATGGCTACACCTTC. The chain is built from TRBV7-3 and TRBJ1-2, with 8 bases identical to TRBD1. The germline gives CDR1 SGHTA, CDR2 FQGTGA. Losses at the gene ends were 5 bases for V and 4 bases for J; bases not matched to a gene: 3. The CDR3 runs 13 residues.

The gene calls are TRBV18 and TRBJ1-5, with 7 bases fitting TRBD1. Germline lookup yields CDR1 KGHSH and CDR2 LQKENI. V trimming: 4 bases; J trimming: 3 bases; junction bases outside the gene matches: 3. The CDR3 has 14 amino acids. CDR3 nucleotides: TGTGCCAGCTCACAGGGACAGAACAATCAGCCCCAGCATTTT. Its protein product is CASSQGQNNQPQHF.

In this sample, this clone turned up a few times. This chain links TRBV19 with TRBJ1-2; the match to TRBD1 covers 11 bases. CDR1 and CDR2 from the germline V gene are LNHDA and SQIVND (reference sequence). V lost 5 bases and J lost 3; bases outside the gene matches: 5. The CDR3 runs to 15 residues. The CDR3 bases are TGTGCCAGTAGTTCACGGGACAGGGGGGACTATGGCTACACCTTC. It specifies CASSSRDRGDYGYTF. Full variable domain (outside the CDR3, taken from reference TRBV19 and TRBJ1-2): DGGITQSPKYLFRKEGQNVTLSCEQNLNHDAMYWYRQDPGQGLRLIYYSQIVNDFQKGDIAEGYSVSREKKESFPLTVTSAQKNPTAFYLCASSSRDRGDYGYTFGSGTRLTVV.

Only a few counts were recorded for this clone. This chain uses TRBV5-4 with TRBJ2-7, with D possibly matching TRBD2 (5 bases). This CDR3 region has 14 residues. Trimming left V 1 base short and J 5 bases short, with 13 bases between. Germline V lookup: CDR1 SGHNT, CDR2 YYREEE (reference sequence). The CDR3 spells CASSLNSDGDEQYF. The CDR3 bases are TGTGCCAGCAGCTTGAATTCCGACGGGGACGAGCAGTACTTC.

The chain is built from TRBV30 and TRBJ1-2; D is undetermined. This CDR3 region has 13 residues. Trimming pared 1 base from V and 5 bases from J, leaving 11 bases between. CDR1 and CDR2 (germline): GTSNPN, SVGIG (reference sequence). The CDR3 DNA reads as TGTGCCTGGAGTGCAATGACTCCGTATGGCTACACCTTC. The encoded protein is CAWSAMTPYGYTF.

This clone was counted only a few times. The rearrangement uses TRBV11-2 and TRBJ2-3; D uncertain. The CDR3 loop spans 14 amino acids. The V gene's germline CDR1 is SGHAT and CDR2 FQNNGV. Trimming took off 3 bases at V and 2 bases at J, with 9 bases between the two ends. The DNA for the CDR3 is TGTGCCAGCAGCTTGCTCGGCTACACAGATACGCAGTATTTT. Amino acid sequence: CASSLLGYTDTQYF.

At least ten counts were recorded for this clone. V and J are TRBV4-2 and TRBJ1-2, with D possibly TRBD1 on 5 matching bases. The germline V and J ends were trimmed by 1 base and 3 bases, with 12 bases remaining between them. The CDR3 length is 15 residues. Germline V lookup: CDR1 LGHNA, CDR2 YNFKEQ. CDR3 bases: TGTGCCAGCAGCCAAGGGGGACTCTCTGACTATGGCTACACCTTC. It encodes CASSQGGLSDYGYTF.